These 8 T cell receptor beta chains originate from one sample sequenced in a study of T cells after yellow fever vaccination. MiXCR was run by TCRdb on the 5' RACE reads, yielding one entry per CDR3 protein. The sample holds under 150,000 distinct CDR3 sequences, roughly 8.2% seen once. Sequences were derived from CD4+ T cells sorted from PBMCs, sampled 5 days after the yellow fever booster vaccination. Source of these receptors: a man aged 25 to 40 who received the YFV17D yellow fever vaccine.

This clonotype was seen repeatedly, ten times or more. Written as DNA, the CDR3 is TGTGCCAGCAGTTACTCGCGGGGCCTACACAATGAGCAGTTCTTC. It encodes CASSYSRGLHNEQFF. The chain is built from TRBV6-5 and TRBJ2-1; possibly TRBD2 for D (6 bases). The CDR3 is 15 amino acids. Per germline, CDR1 MNHEY and CDR2 SVGAGI. Trimming shortened V by 0 bases and J by 5 bases, and 11 bases separated the two germline ends.

This clonotype was picked up many times. In nucleotides, the CDR3 is TGTGCCAGCAGTTACACTAGCGGGAACTCAGATACGCAGTATTTT. It specifies CASSYTSGNSDTQYF. The gene calls are TRBV6-5 and TRBJ2-3; 10 bases fit TRBD2. V shed 2 bases, J shed 4 bases, and the junction held 3 bases outside the gene matches. CDR1 and CDR2 from the germline V gene are MNHEY and SVGAGI. CDR3 size: 15 residues.

This clonotype was counted at least ten times. The V and J genes are TRBV28 and TRBJ2-7, with TRBD2 identical over 14 bases. Germline lookup yields CDR1 MDHEN and CDR2 SYDVKM. This CDR3 has 15 amino acids. Losses at the gene ends were 10 bases for V and 4 bases for J; bases not matched to a gene: 9. The CDR3 is CATNTGTSGSYEQYF. CDR3 DNA sequence: TGTGCCACTAACACCGGGACTAGCGGGAGTTACGAGCAGTACTTC.

At least ten counts were recorded for this clonotype. V is TRBV20-1 and J is TRBJ2-7, with 8 bases identical to TRBD2. The ends lost 5 bases at V and 1 base at J; junction bases unmatched: 4. This CDR3 is 13 amino acids long. The germline V gene encodes CDR1 DFQATT and CDR2 SNEGSKA (reference sequence). CDR3 sequence reads: CSARSGASYEQYF. The CDR3 coding sequence is TGCAGTGCTCGTAGCGGGGCTTCCTACGAGCAGTACTTC.

CDR3 in amino acids: CSASRPGIEQYF. In nucleotides, the CDR3 is TGCAGTGCTAGTCGACCGGGCATCGAGCAGTACTTC. This chain links TRBV20-1 with TRBJ2-7; D remains ambiguous. From germline, CDR1 is DFQATT and CDR2 SNEGSKA (reference sequence). Trimming left V 3 bases short and J 6 bases short, with 12 bases between. CDR3 length equals 12 residues.

The sample holds many counts of this clonotype. This sequence joins TRBV11-2 and TRBJ2-5; the D is unclear. Deletions cut 2 bases from V and 2 bases from J, with 6 bases between. The germline gives CDR1 SGHAT, CDR2 FQNNGV. This CDR3 spans 13 amino acids. The chain's CDR3 is CASSLQVQETQYF. CDR3 bases: TGTGCCAGCAGCTTACAAGTACAAGAGACCCAGTACTTC.

This clonotype was counted ten times or more. This sequence joins TRBV4-2 and TRBJ2-1; 7 nucleotides match TRBD2. V shed 3 bases, J shed 7 bases, and the junction held 6 bases outside the gene matches. This CDR3 has 14 residues. Germline lookup yields CDR1 LGHNA and CDR2 YNFKEQ. The chain's CDR3 is CASSHPGGYNEQFF. The CDR3, as DNA: TGTGCCAGCAGCCATCCCGGGGGGTATAATGAGCAGTTCTTC.

The sample holds a few counts of this clonotype. The chain has TRBV6-1 and TRBJ2-7; a possible D gene is TRBD1 (6 bases). The V end lost 5 bases, the J end lost 4 bases, and 12 bases lay between the germline ends. Germline CDR1 reads MNHNS; CDR2 reads SASEGT. CDR3 size: 13 residues. CDR3 DNA sequence: TGTGCCAGCAGTCGTAGGGGGATTTACGAGCAGTACTTC. It codes for CASSRRGIYEQYF.